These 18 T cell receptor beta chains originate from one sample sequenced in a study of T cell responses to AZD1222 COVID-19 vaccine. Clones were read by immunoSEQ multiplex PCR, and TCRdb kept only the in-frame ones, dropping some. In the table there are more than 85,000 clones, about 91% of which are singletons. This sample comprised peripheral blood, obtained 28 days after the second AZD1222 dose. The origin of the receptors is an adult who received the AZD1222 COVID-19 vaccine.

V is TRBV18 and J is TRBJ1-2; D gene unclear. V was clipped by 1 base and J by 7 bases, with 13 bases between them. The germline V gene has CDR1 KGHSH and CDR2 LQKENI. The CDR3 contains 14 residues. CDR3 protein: CASSPLEQTFGYTF. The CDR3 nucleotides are TGTGCCAGCTCACCACTTGAACAGACTTTTGGCTACACCTTC.

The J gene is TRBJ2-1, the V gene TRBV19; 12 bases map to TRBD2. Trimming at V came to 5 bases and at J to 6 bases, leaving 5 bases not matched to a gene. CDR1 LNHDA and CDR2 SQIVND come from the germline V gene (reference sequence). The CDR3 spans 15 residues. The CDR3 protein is CASSAGLAGLNEQFF. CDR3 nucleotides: TGTGCCAGTAGTGCCGGACTAGCGGGACTCAATGAGCAGTTCTTC.

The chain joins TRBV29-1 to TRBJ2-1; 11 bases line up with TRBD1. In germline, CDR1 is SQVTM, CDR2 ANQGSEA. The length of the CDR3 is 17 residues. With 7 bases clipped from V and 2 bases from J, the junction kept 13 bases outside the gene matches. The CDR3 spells CSGRDRGGLAAYNEQFF. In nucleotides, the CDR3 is TGCAGCGGCCGGGACAGGGGGGGACTGGCAGCCTACAATGAGCAGTTCTTC.

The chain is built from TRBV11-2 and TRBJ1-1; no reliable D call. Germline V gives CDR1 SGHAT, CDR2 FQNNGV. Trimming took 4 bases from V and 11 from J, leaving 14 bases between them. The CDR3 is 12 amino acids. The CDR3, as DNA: TGTGCCAGCAGCTCTGGAGGGAGCGGGGCTTTCTTT. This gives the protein CASSSGGSGAFF.

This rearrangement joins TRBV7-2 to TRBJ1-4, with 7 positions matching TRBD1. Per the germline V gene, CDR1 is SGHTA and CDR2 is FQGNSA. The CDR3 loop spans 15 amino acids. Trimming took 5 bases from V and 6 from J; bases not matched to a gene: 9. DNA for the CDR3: TGTGCCAGCAGCCCCCGACAGGGTTCCGATGAAAAACTGTTTTTT. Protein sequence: CASSPRQGSDEKLFF.

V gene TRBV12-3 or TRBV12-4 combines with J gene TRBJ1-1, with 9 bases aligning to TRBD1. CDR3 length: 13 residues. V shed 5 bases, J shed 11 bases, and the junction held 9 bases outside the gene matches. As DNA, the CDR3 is TGTGCCAGCAGTCCCTGGGACAGGGTCGTTGCTTTCTTT. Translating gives CASSPWDRVVAFF.

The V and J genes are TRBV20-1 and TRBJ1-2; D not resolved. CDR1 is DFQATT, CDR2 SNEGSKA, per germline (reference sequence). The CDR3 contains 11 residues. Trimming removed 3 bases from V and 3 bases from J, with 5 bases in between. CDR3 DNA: TGCAGTGCTAGGACTGACTATGGCTACACCTTC. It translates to CSARTDYGYTF.

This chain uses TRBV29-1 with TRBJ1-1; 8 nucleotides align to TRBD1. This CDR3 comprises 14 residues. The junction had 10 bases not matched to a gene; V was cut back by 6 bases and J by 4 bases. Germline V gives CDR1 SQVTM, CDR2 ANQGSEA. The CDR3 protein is CSVGDRSRSTEAFF. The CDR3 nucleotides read TGCAGCGTGGGGGACAGGTCACGGAGCACTGAAGCTTTCTTT.

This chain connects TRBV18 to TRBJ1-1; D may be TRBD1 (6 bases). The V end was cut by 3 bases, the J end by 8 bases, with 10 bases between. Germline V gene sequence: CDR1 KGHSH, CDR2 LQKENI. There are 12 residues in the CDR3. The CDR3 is CASSPGHPEAFF. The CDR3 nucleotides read TGTGCCAGCTCACCGGGACATCCCGAAGCTTTCTTT.

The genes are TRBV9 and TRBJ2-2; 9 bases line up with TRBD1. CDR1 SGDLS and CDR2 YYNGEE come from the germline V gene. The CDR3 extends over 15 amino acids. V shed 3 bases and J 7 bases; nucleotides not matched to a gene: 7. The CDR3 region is CASSGRGTGSGELFF. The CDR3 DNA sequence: TGTGCCAGCAGCGGTAGGGGGACAGGGAGCGGGGAGCTGTTTTTT. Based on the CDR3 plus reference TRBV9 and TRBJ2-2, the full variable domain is DSGVTQTPKHLITATGQRVTLRCSPRSGDLSVYWYQQSLDQGLQFLIQYYNGEERAKGNILERFSAQQFPDLHSELNLSSLELGDSALYFCASSGRGTGSGELFFGEGSRLTVL.

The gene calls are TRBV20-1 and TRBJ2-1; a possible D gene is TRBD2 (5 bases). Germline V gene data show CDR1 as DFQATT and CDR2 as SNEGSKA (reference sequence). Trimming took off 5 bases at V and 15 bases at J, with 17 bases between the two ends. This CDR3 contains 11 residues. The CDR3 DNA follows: TGCAGTGCTGGGCTTAGCGATCGTCTGTTCTTC. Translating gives CSAGLSDRLFF.

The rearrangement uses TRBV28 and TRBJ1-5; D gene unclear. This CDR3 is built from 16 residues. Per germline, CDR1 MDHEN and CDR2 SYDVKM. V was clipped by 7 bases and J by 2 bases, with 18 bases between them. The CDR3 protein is CASINRGTWGNQPQHF. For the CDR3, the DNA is TGTGCCAGCATCAACCGGGGTACATGGGGCAATCAGCCCCAGCATTTT.

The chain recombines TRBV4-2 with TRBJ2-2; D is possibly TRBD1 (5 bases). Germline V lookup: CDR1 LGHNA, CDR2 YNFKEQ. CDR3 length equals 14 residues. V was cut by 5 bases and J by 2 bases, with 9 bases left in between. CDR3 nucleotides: TGTGCCAGCAGCTACGACAGAAACACCGGGGAGCTGTTTTTT. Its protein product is CASSYDRNTGELFF.

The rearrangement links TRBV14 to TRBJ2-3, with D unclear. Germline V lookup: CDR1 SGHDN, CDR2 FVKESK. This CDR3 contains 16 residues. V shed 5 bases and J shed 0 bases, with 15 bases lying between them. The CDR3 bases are TGTGCCAGCAGCTTACTGAGGATGGCTAGCACAGATACGCAGTATTTT. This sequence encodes CASSLLRMASTDTQYF.

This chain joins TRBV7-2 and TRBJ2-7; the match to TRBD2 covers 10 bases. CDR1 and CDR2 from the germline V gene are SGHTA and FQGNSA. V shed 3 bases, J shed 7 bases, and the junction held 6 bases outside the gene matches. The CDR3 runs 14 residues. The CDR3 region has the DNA TGTGCCAGCAGCTTTTATGAACTAGCGGGGGAGCAGTACTTC. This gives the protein CASSFYELAGEQYF.

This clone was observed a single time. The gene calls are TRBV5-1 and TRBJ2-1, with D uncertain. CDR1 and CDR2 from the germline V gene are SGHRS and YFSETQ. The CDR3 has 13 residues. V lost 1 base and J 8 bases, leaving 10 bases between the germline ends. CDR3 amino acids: CASSLISRDEQFF. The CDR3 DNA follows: TGCGCCAGCAGCTTGATTAGTAGAGATGAGCAGTTCTTC.

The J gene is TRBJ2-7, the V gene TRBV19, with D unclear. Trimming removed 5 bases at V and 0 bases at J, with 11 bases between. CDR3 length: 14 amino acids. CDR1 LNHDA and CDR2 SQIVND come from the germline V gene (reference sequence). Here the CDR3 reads CASSRNGFSYEQYF. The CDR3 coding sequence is TGTGCCAGTAGTCGGAACGGGTTCTCCTACGAGCAGTACTTC.

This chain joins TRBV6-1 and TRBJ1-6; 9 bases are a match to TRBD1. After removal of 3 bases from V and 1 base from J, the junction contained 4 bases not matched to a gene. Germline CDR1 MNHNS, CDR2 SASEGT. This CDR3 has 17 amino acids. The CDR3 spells CASSDGTGRSYNSPLHF. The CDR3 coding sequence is TGTGCCAGCAGTGACGGGACAGGGCGGTCCTATAATTCACCCCTCCACTTT.